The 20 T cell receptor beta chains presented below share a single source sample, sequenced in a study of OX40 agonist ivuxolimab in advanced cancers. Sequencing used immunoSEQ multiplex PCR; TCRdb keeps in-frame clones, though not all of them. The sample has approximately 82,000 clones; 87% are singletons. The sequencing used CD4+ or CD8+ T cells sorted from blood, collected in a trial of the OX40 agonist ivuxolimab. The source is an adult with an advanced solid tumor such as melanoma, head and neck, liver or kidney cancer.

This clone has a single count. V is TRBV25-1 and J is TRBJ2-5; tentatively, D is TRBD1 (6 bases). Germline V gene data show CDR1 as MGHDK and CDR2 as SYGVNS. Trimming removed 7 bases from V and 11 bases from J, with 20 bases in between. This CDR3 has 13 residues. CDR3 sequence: CASTPNQGGIQYF. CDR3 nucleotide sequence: TGTGCCAGCACTCCGAACCAAGGGGGTATACAGTACTTC.

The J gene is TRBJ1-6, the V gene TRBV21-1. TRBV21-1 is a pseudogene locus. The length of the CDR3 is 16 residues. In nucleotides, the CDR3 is TGTGCCAGCAGCAAAGTGCTAGGGAGGGAGATCCGACCCCTCCACTTT. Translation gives CASSKVLGREIRPLHF.

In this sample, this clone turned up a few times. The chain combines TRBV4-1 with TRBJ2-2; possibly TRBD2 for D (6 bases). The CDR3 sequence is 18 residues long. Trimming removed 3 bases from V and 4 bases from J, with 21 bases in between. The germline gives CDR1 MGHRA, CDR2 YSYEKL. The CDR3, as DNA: TGCGCCAGCAGCCAGACGACCGTGGAGGGTTGGACCACCGGGGAGCTGTTTTTT. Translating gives CASSQTTVEGWTTGELFF.

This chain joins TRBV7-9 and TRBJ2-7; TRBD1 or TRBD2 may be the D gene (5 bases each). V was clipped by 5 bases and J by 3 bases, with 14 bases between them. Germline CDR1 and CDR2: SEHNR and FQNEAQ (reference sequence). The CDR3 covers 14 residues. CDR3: CASSRSGTSYEQYF. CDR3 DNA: TGTGCCAGCAGCCGCTCCGGGACCAGCTACGAGCAGTACTTC.

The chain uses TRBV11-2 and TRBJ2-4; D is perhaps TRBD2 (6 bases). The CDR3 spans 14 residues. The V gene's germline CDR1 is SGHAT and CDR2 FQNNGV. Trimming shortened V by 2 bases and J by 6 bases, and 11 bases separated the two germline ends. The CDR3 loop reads CASSLNKEGNIQYF. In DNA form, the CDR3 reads TGTGCCAGCAGCTTAAATAAGGAGGGAAACATTCAGTACTTC. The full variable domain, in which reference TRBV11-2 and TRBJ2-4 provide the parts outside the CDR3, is EAGVAQSPRYKIIEKRQSVAFWCNPISGHATLYWYQQILGQGPKLLIQFQNNGVVDDSQLPKDRFSAERLKGVDSTLKIQPAKLEDSAVYLCASSLNKEGNIQYFGAGTRLSVL.

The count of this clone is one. CDR3 amino acids: CASSDDGIYGYTF. The CDR3 bases are TGTGCCAGCTCGGACGATGGTATATATGGCTACACCTTC. The chain carries TRBV2 and TRBJ1-2; D is undetermined. CDR1 and CDR2 from the germline V gene are SNHLY and FYNNEI. The CDR3 length is 13 residues. The V end lost 8 bases, the J end lost 5 bases, and 15 bases lay between the germline ends.

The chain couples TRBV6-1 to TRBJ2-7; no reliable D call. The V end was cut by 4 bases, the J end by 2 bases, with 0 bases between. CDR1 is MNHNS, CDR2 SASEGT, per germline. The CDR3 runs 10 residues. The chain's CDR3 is CASSAYEQYF. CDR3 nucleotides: TGTGCCAGCAGTGCCTACGAGCAGTACTTC.

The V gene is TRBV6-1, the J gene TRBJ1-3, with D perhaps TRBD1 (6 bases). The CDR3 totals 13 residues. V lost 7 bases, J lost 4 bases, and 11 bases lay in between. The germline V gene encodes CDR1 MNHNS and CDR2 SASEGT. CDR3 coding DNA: TGTGCCAGCAATACAGGGCTAGGAAACACCATATATTTT. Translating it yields CASNTGLGNTIYF.

The CDR3 DNA sequence: TGTGCCAGCAGCCCGGACGCAGGAGGGGAGCTGTTTTTT. This codes for CASSPDAGGELFF. The chain couples TRBV5-4 to TRBJ2-2; D is unclear. Germline CDR1 and CDR2: SGHNT and YYREEE (reference sequence). The CDR3 covers 13 residues. The V and J ends lost 4 bases and 8 bases respectively, with 12 bases between them.

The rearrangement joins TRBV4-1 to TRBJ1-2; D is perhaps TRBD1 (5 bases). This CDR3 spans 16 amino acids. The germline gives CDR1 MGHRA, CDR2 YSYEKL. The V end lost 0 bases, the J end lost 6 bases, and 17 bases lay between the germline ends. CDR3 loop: CASSQELRGREHGYTF. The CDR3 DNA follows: TGCGCCAGCAGCCAAGAACTCCGGGGACGGGAACATGGCTACACCTTC.

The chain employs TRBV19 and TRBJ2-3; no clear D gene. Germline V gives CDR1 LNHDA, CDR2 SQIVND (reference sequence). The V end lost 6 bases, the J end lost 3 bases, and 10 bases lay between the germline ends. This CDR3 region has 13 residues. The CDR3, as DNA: TGTGCCAGTAGACAGACAAGGACAGATACGCAGTATTTT. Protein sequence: CASRQTRTDTQYF.

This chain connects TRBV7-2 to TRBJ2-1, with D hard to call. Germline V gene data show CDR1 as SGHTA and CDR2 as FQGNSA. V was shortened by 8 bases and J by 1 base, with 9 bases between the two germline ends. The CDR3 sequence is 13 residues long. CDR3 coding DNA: TGTGCCAGCCGCCTAGGATCCTACAATGAGCAGTTCTTC. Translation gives CASRLGSYNEQFF.

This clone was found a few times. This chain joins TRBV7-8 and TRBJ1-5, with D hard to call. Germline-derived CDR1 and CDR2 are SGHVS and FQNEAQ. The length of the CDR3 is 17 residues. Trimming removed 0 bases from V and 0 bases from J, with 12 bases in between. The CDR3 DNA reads TGTGCCAGCAGCTTAGCGCCCCAGGCCTATAGCAATCAGCCCCAGCATTTT. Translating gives CASSLAPQAYSNQPQHF. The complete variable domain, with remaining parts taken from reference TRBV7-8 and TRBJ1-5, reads GAGVSQSPRYKVAKRGQDVALRCDPISGHVSLFWYQQALGQGPEFLTYFQNEAQLDKSGLPSDRFFAERPEGSVSTLKIQRTQQEDSAVYLCASSLAPQAYSNQPQHFGDGTRLSIL.

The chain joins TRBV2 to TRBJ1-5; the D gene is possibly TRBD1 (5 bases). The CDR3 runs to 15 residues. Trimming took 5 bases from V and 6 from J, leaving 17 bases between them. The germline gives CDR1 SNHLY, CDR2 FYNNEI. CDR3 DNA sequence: TGTGCCAGCAGTCCCCAGGGCGGTCGGGTTCAGCCCCAGCATTTT. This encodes CASSPQGGRVQPQHF.

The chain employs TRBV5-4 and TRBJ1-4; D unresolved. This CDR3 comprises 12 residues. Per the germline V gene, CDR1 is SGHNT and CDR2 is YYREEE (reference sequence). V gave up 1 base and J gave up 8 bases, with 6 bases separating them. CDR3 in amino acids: CASSLYSEKLFF. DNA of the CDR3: TGTGCCAGCAGCTTGTACAGCGAAAAACTGTTTTTT.

The CDR3 sequence is CASSIGPGTPTEDTEAFF. The CDR3 nucleotides read TGTGCCAGTAGTATAGGCCCGGGGACACCCACGGAGGACACTGAAGCTTTCTTT. The rearrangement uses TRBV19 and TRBJ1-1; D is perhaps TRBD1 (6 bases). The V end lost 1 base, the J end lost 3 bases, and 21 bases lay between the germline ends. The CDR3 spans 18 residues. The germline V gene encodes CDR1 LNHDA and CDR2 SQIVND (reference sequence).

The CDR3 DNA reads as TGCGCCAGCAGTGAGTCTGGAAACACCATATATTTT. This codes for CASSESGNTIYF. The rearrangement uses TRBV10-2 and TRBJ1-3, with D unresolved. With 0 bases removed from V and 3 bases from J, the gap between germline ends came to 0 bases. The CDR3 is 12 amino acids. The germline V gene has CDR1 WSHSY and CDR2 SAAADI.

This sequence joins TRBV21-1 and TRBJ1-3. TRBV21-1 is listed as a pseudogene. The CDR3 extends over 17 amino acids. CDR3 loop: CASSSLRGPVLGNTIYF. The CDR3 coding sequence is TGTGCCAGCAGCTCCTTGAGAGGGCCTGTTCTCGGAAACACCATATATTTT.

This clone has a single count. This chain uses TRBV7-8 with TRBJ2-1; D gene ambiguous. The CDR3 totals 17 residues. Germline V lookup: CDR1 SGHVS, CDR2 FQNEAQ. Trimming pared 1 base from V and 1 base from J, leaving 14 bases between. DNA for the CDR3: TGTGCCAGCAGCTTAGTGGGTCGTCAAAGGTCCTACAATGAGCAGTTCTTC. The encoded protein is CASSLVGRQRSYNEQFF.

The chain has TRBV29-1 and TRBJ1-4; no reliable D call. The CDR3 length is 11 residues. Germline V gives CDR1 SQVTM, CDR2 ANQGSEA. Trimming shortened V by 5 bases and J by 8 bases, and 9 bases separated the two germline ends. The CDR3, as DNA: TGCAGCGTTCCCAAAGAGGAAAAACTGTTTTTT. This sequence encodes CSVPKEEKLFF.